The 18 T cell receptor beta chains below come from one sample, sequenced in a study of CD8 T cells in Susac syndrome. Random hexamers were used to reverse transcribe the RNA input (about 0.45 to 1 ug). In TCRdb, the immunoSEQ multiplex PCR reads were re-called with MiXCR into one record per CDR3 protein. Found here are about 300,000 distinct CDR3 sequences, over 75% of them singletons; the top ten hold around 0.2%. Sequenced: CD8+ T cells from PBMCs. The receptors stem from a human donor with multiple sclerosis.

V and J are TRBV4-3 and TRBJ2-5; D might be TRBD2 (5 bases). Deletions cut 0 bases from V and 5 bases from J, with 13 bases between. Germline V gene lookup returns CDR1 LGHNA and CDR2 YSLEER. The CDR3 runs to 15 residues. The CDR3 here is CASSQDRGGVETQYF. CDR3 nucleotides: TGCGCCAGCAGCCAAGATCGAGGAGGAGTGGAGACCCAGTACTTC.

Here the CDR3 reads CASSRGGPGELFF. In DNA, the CDR3 is TGTGCCAGCAGCCGTGGGGGGCCCGGGGAGCTGTTTTTT. The V call is TRBV13, the J call TRBJ2-2, with D perhaps matching TRBD1 or TRBD2 (6 bases each). Per the germline V gene, CDR1 is PRHDT and CDR2 is FYEKMQ (reference sequence). This CDR3 is 13 amino acids long. Trimming removed 5 bases from V and 6 bases from J, with 10 bases in between.

This chain links TRBV27 with TRBJ1-2; no clear D gene. The CDR3 spans 13 residues. V lost 3 bases to trimming and J lost 4 bases, with 9 bases between them. Germline lookup yields CDR1 MNHEY and CDR2 SMNVEV (reference sequence). The CDR3 region has the DNA TGTGCCAGCAGTTTTGGAGGTGGCTATGGCTACACCTTC. Translation: CASSFGGGYGYTF.

This chain joins TRBV11-3 and TRBJ2-1, with D perhaps matching TRBD2 (5 bases). This CDR3 region has 14 residues. Trimming stripped 3 bases from V and 2 bases from J, with 8 bases between. Germline V gene sequence: CDR1 SGHNT, CDR2 YENEEA. DNA for the CDR3: TGTGCCAGCAGCTTGAGGGAAGCCTACAATGAGCAGTTCTTC. The encoded protein is CASSLREAYNEQFF.

J is TRBJ2-1 and V is TRBV28, with D unresolved. In germline, CDR1 is MDHEN, CDR2 SYDVKM. Trimming removed 1 base at V and 5 bases at J, with 9 bases between. There are 14 residues in the CDR3. As DNA, the CDR3 is TGTGCCAGCAGTTTATTTGATGGACACAATGAGCAGTTCTTC. Translating it yields CASSLFDGHNEQFF.

The CDR3 loop reads CASSLFGGPYNEQFF. The CDR3 nucleotides read TGTGCCAGCAGTTTATTTGGCGGACCCTACAATGAGCAGTTCTTC. The V call is TRBV28, the J call TRBJ2-1; no clear D. Between the trimmed V and J ends, which lost 1 base and 2 bases, there was a span of 9 bases. The CDR3 is 15 amino acids. In germline, CDR1 is MDHEN, CDR2 SYDVKM.

V gene TRBV27 combines with J gene TRBJ1-2; 7 bases are shared with TRBD1. The CDR3 is 14 residues long. Germline lookup yields CDR1 MNHEY and CDR2 SMNVEV (reference sequence). V lost 6 bases and J lost 3; bases outside the gene matches: 7. The CDR3 spells CASRETGEDYGYTF. CDR3 DNA sequence: TGTGCCAGCAGGGAAACAGGGGAGGACTATGGCTACACCTTC.

The chain is built from TRBV27 and TRBJ2-1; TRBD2 aligns across 7 bases. Germline assignment: CDR1 MNHEY and CDR2 SMNVEV (reference sequence). Trimming cost V 2 bases and J 7 bases; bases outside gene matches: 11. The CDR3 consists of 16 residues. This CDR3 reads CASSLRAGPAGNEQFF. The CDR3 DNA sequence: TGTGCCAGCAGTTTAAGAGCGGGGCCTGCTGGGAATGAGCAGTTCTTC.

The chain is built from TRBV5-4 and TRBJ2-1; maybe TRBD2 (6 bases). Trimming removed 3 bases from V and 10 bases from J, with 17 bases in between. Germline CDR1 SGHNT, CDR2 YYREEE (reference sequence). This CDR3 has 14 residues. The CDR3 coding sequence is TGTGCCAGCAGCTCCGGGACTCCAAGTGGGGAGCAGTTCTTC. It codes for CASSSGTPSGEQFF. Full variable domain (outside the CDR3, taken from reference TRBV5-4 and TRBJ2-1): ETGVTQSPTHLIKTRGQQVTLRCSSQSGHNTVSWYQQALGQGPQFIFQYYREEENGRGNFPPRFSGLQFPNYSSELNVNALELDDSALYLCASSSGTPSGEQFFGPGTRLTVL.

V gene TRBV14 combines with J gene TRBJ2-1; the match to TRBD2 covers 11 bases. The CDR3 consists of 17 residues. V was pared by 3 bases and J by 2 bases, with 6 bases of the junction left unmatched. CDR1 is SGHDN and CDR2 is FVKESK in the germline V gene. CDR3 sequence reads: CASSHTSGSPPYNEQFF. The CDR3 bases are TGTGCCAGCAGCCATACTAGCGGGAGTCCACCCTACAATGAGCAGTTCTTC. The full variable domain, with the rest looked up from reference TRBV14 and TRBJ2-1, is EAGVTQFPSHSVIEKGQTVTLRCDPISGHDNLYWYRRVMGKEIKFLLHFVKESKQDESGMPNNRFLAERTGGTYSTLKVQPAELEDSGVYFCASSHTSGSPPYNEQFFGPGTRLTVL.

The chain recombines TRBV6-2 or TRBV6-3 with TRBJ1-1; a weak D match, TRBD1 (5 bases). CDR3 length equals 13 residues. Between the trimmed V and J ends, which lost 5 bases and 4 bases, there was a span of 11 bases. Germline V gene lookup returns CDR1 MNHEY and CDR2 SVGEGT. The CDR3 protein is CASSQGGGTEAFF. The CDR3 DNA reads as TGTGCCAGCAGTCAGGGCGGGGGCACTGAAGCTTTCTTT.

V usage is TRBV5-1 and J usage is TRBJ2-1, with a weak D call TRBD2 (6 bases). This CDR3 has 15 amino acids. With 3 bases removed from V and 3 bases from J, the gap between germline ends came to 13 bases. The germline gives CDR1 SGHRS, CDR2 YFSETQ. The CDR3 sequence: CASSWLAGRYNEQFF. CDR3 in DNA: TGCGCCAGCAGCTGGCTGGCGGGGCGCTACAATGAGCAGTTCTTC.

The rearrangement joins TRBV4-3 to TRBJ2-1; D is unclear. Germline CDR1 LGHNA, CDR2 YSLEER. The V end lost 3 bases, the J end lost 5 bases, and 11 bases lay between the germline ends. CDR3 length: 14 amino acids. The CDR3 reads CASSQEQFHNEQFF. The CDR3 nucleotides are TGCGCCAGCAGCCAGGAACAGTTCCACAATGAGCAGTTCTTC.

The V call is TRBV27, the J call TRBJ2-1; tentatively, D is TRBD1 or TRBD2 (5 bases each). CDR1 and CDR2 (germline): MNHEY, SMNVEV (reference sequence). Between the trimmed V and J ends, which lost 6 bases and 5 bases, there was a span of 11 bases. CDR3 length: 13 amino acids. The CDR3 bases are TGTGCCAGCAGCACCGGGACCCACAATGAGCAGTTCTTC. It codes for CASSTGTHNEQFF.

This chain connects TRBV15 to TRBJ1-5, with D possibly TRBD1 on 5 matching bases. The V gene lost 1 base and the J gene lost 9 bases, with 13 bases spanning the gap. CDR3 length: 14 residues. The germline V gene has CDR1 LNHNV and CDR2 YYDKDF (reference sequence). In nucleotides, the CDR3 is TGTGCCACCAGCAGAGCGAGACCAAGGGGGCCCCAGCATTTT. This gives the protein CATSRARPRGPQHF. Filled out from reference TRBV15 and TRBJ1-5, the complete variable domain reads DAMVIQNPRYQVTQFGKPVTLSCSQTLNHNVMYWYQQKSSQAPKLLFHYYDKDFNNEADTPDNFQSRRPNTSFCFLDIRSPGLGDTAMYLCATSRARPRGPQHFGDGTRLSIL.

J is TRBJ1-2 and V is TRBV4-1; possibly TRBD1 for D (5 bases). V lost 4 bases and J 2 bases, leaving 26 bases between the germline ends. CDR1 is MGHRA, CDR2 YSYEKL, per germline. The CDR3 has 19 residues. The CDR3 bases are TGCGCCAGCAGCCTCCAGGGAGGGGTAGGGGCGAGGATAAACTATGGCTACACCTTC. The encoded protein is CASSLQGGVGARINYGYTF.

This clonotype has a handful of counts. The chain links TRBV4-2 to TRBJ2-5; D tentatively reads TRBD1 or TRBD2 (7 bases each). Germline CDR1 LGHNA, CDR2 YNFKEQ. Trimming cost V 4 bases and J 2 bases, with 17 bases left between them. The CDR3 has 16 amino acids. CDR3 sequence reads: CASSRGGGGSQETQYF. The CDR3 bases are TGTGCCAGCAGCCGAGGGGGCGGGGGTTCGCAAGAGACCCAGTACTTC.

The chain has TRBV30 and TRBJ2-7, with D unresolved. The CDR3 runs to 14 residues. Germline CDR1 is GTSNPN and CDR2 is SVGIG (reference sequence). V was trimmed by 7 bases and J by 1 base, leaving 17 bases between them. The chain's CDR3 is CAFGSSPSSYEQYF. The CDR3 DNA reads as TGTGCCTTCGGATCGAGCCCTTCTTCCTACGAGCAGTACTTC.